These 21 T cell receptor beta chains originate from one sample sequenced in a study of blood T cell repertoires in COVID-19. The protocol was immunoSEQ multiplex PCR, while the TCRdb copy is restricted to in-frame clones and leaves out a portion. The data contain 150,000 to 200,000 clones, just over 90% of them singletons. Specimen: peripheral blood. These receptors all stem from a woman in her fifties or sixties with COVID-19, enrolled during active disease.

This rearrangement joins TRBV6-5 to TRBJ1-5; D ambiguous. Germline CDR1 is MNHEY and CDR2 is SVGAGI. V lost 0 bases to trimming and J lost 0 bases, with 6 bases between them. CDR3 length: 15 amino acids. CDR3 bases: TGTGCCAGCAGTTACTCGGCTTATAGCAATCAGCCCCAGCATTTT. Translation gives CASSYSAYSNQPQHF.

This clone was detected only a few times. The J gene is TRBJ2-5, the V gene TRBV2; D is possibly TRBD1 (5 bases). The ends were cut back, 4 bases at V and 1 base at J, with 13 bases in the middle. Germline CDR1 SNHLY, CDR2 FYNNEI. There are 15 residues in the CDR3. DNA of the CDR3: TGTGCCAGCAGTGGGCTCGCGACAGTCCAAGAGACCCAGTACTTC. Protein product: CASSGLATVQETQYF.

The chain combines TRBV15 with TRBJ1-4; no reliable D call. There are 13 residues in the CDR3. Germline V gene lookup returns CDR1 LNHNV and CDR2 YYDKDF (reference sequence). The V end was cut by 3 bases, the J end by 5 bases, with 7 bases between. Written as DNA, the CDR3 is TGTGCCACCAGCAGGGCATGGAATGAAAAACTGTTTTTT. Translating gives CATSRAWNEKLFF.

V gene TRBV19 combines with J gene TRBJ2-2, with D perhaps TRBD1 (6 bases). The germline V and J ends were trimmed by 3 bases and 7 bases, with 18 bases remaining between them. The CDR3 sequence is 16 residues long. CDR1 and CDR2 from the germline V gene are LNHDA and SQIVND (reference sequence). The chain's CDR3 is CASSIGGRAQNGELFF. CDR3 sequence (DNA): TGTGCCAGTAGTATTGGGGGCAGGGCCCAGAACGGGGAGCTGTTTTTT.

J is TRBJ1-1 and V is TRBV28; possibly TRBD1 for D (5 bases). CDR1 is MDHEN and CDR2 is SYDVKM in the germline V gene. V shed 2 bases and J shed 2 bases, with 9 bases lying between them. This CDR3 is 14 amino acids long. The CDR3 is CASSLGQGNTEAFF. In DNA, the CDR3 is TGTGCCAGCAGTTTAGGGCAGGGCAACACTGAAGCTTTCTTT. The full variable domain, with the rest looked up from reference TRBV28 and TRBJ1-1, is DVKVTQSSRYLVKRTGEKVFLECVQDMDHENMFWYRQDPGLGLRLIYFSYDVKMKEKGDIPEGYSVSREKKERFSLILESASTNQTSMYLCASSLGQGNTEAFFGQGTRLTVV.

V is TRBV20-1 and J is TRBJ1-3; the D gene is possibly TRBD1 (5 bases). Trimming shortened V by 3 bases and J by 7 bases, and 7 bases separated the two germline ends. The CDR3 covers 11 residues. Germline values: CDR1 DFQATT, CDR2 SNEGSKA (reference sequence). CDR3 nucleotides: TGCAGTGCTAGGGCAGGGAACACCATATATTTT. It codes for CSARAGNTIYF.

The V and J genes are TRBV5-4 and TRBJ2-2; tentatively, D is TRBD1 (5 bases). V lost 3 bases, J lost 1 base, and 13 bases lay in between. The germline V gene has CDR1 SGHNT and CDR2 YYREEE (reference sequence). This CDR3 comprises 16 residues. Here the CDR3 DNA reads TGTGCCAGCAGCTCAGAAGGGGCTGGGAACACCGGGGAGCTGTTTTTT. Translating gives CASSSEGAGNTGELFF. The full variable domain, rest sourced from reference TRBV5-4 and TRBJ2-2, is ETGVTQSPTHLIKTRGQQVTLRCSSQSGHNTVSWYQQALGQGPQFIFQYYREEENGRGNFPPRFSGLQFPNYSSELNVNALELDDSALYLCASSSEGAGNTGELFFGEGSRLTVL.

The rearrangement links TRBV29-1 to TRBJ1-1; D might be TRBD1 (6 bases). V was clipped by 0 bases and J by 5 bases, with 13 bases between them. The CDR3 contains 14 residues. The V gene's germline CDR1 is SQVTM and CDR2 ANQGSEA. The CDR3 sequence: CSVEERQAGTEAFF. CDR3 bases: TGCAGCGTTGAAGAACGACAGGCTGGGACTGAAGCTTTCTTT.

This clone was recorded once. V usage is TRBV6-1 and J usage is TRBJ1-2, with a possible D match to TRBD1 (5 bases). Trimming took off 5 bases at V and 1 base at J, with 8 bases between the two ends. Germline CDR1 MNHNS, CDR2 SASEGT. CDR3 size: 13 residues. This CDR3 is CASSPGLNYGYTF. The CDR3 DNA is TGTGCCAGCAGTCCGGGACTTAACTATGGCTACACCTTC.

This clone was observed once. CDR3 DNA sequence: TGCGCCAGCAGCTTGGGACAGGAAGCTTTCTTT. This codes for CASSLGQEAFF. V and J are TRBV5-1 and TRBJ1-1; D is possibly TRBD1 (5 bases). From germline, CDR1 is SGHRS and CDR2 YFSETQ. The CDR3 has 11 amino acids. Trimming took 0 bases from V and 8 from J, leaving 5 bases between them.

This clone was seen only a few times. CDR3 loop: CASSIFREAFF. Here the CDR3 DNA reads TGTGCCAGTAGTATTTTTCGTGAAGCTTTCTTT. The chain has TRBV19 and TRBJ1-1, with unresolved D. Germline lookup yields CDR1 LNHDA and CDR2 SQIVND (reference sequence). The CDR3 has 11 amino acids. The V end lost 3 bases, the J end lost 7 bases, and 6 bases lay between the germline ends.

This rearrangement joins TRBV5-8 to TRBJ1-3; 7 bases align to TRBD1. The V gene's germline CDR1 is SGHTS and CDR2 YDEGEE. J gave up 5 bases and V 4 bases, and 9 bases lay outside the gene matches. The CDR3 has 15 residues. The CDR3 spells CASSTYDRERNTIYF. Here the CDR3 DNA reads TGTGCCAGCAGCACCTATGACAGGGAAAGAAACACCATATATTTT.

Here the CDR3 reads CASSWTGAIATEAFF. The CDR3 DNA sequence: TGCGCCAGCAGTTGGACAGGGGCGATCGCCACTGAAGCTTTCTTT. J is TRBJ1-1 and V is TRBV5-1; the match to TRBD1 covers 9 bases. The CDR3 sequence is 15 residues long. V was pared by 5 bases and J by 4 bases, with 9 bases of the junction left unmatched. Germline CDR1 and CDR2: SGHRS and YFSETQ.

CDR3 region: CAWSPGLRQPQHF. The CDR3 coding sequence is TGTGCCTGGAGTCCGGGACTTCGTCAGCCCCAGCATTTT. The chain recombines TRBV30 with TRBJ1-5; TRBD1 is a possible D gene (5 bases). Germline V lookup: CDR1 GTSNPN, CDR2 SVGIG (reference sequence). The CDR3 is 13 amino acids. V lost 2 bases and J lost 6, with 11 bases in between.

This chain connects TRBV2 to TRBJ1-6; 7 bases line up with TRBD1. Germline CDR1 reads SNHLY; CDR2 reads FYNNEI. This CDR3 contains 15 residues. Losses at the gene ends were 5 bases for V and 4 bases for J; bases not matched to a gene: 5. The CDR3, as DNA: TGTGCCAGCAGTCGCGGGACAGAATATAATTCACCCCTCCACTTT. This gives the protein CASSRGTEYNSPLHF.

The chain couples TRBV10-3 to TRBJ1-2; TRBD1 aligns across 7 bases. Germline CDR1 ENHRY, CDR2 SYGVKD. With 10 bases clipped from V and 3 bases from J, the junction kept 8 bases outside the gene matches. The CDR3 is made up of 13 amino acids. The CDR3 region has the DNA TGTGCCACACGACAGGGTGGGGACTATGGCTACACCTTC. It yields the protein CATRQGGDYGYTF.

V and J are TRBV4-1 and TRBJ1-5, with 9 bases fitting TRBD1. Looked up from germline, CDR1 is MGHRA and CDR2 is YSYEKL. V lost 0 bases, J lost 15 bases, and 6 bases stayed unmatched. The CDR3 runs to 13 residues. The CDR3 protein is CASSQEGGTGLHF. CDR3 nucleotides: TGCGCCAGCAGCCAAGAGGGAGGGACAGGGTTGCATTTT.

This clone was observed once. The chain is built from TRBV3-1 (or the pseudogene TRBV3-2) and TRBJ1-2; TRBD1 matches at 9 bases. Looked up from germline, CDR1 is LGHDT and CDR2 is YNNKEL (reference sequence). Trimming took 0 bases from V and 4 from J; bases not matched to a gene: 3. CDR3 length: 15 amino acids. In DNA, the CDR3 is TGTGCCAGCAGCCAAGAGGACAGGGGCGGCTATGGCTACACCTTC. Its protein is CASSQEDRGGYGYTF.

The V and J genes are TRBV5-1 and TRBJ2-3; no clear D gene. Germline CDR1 and CDR2: SGHRS and YFSETQ. V lost 0 bases to trimming and J lost 0 bases, with 11 bases between them. This CDR3 has 16 amino acids. The CDR3 loop is CASSLDTVTSTDTQYF. The CDR3 DNA reads TGCGCCAGCAGCTTGGATACAGTTACTAGCACAGATACGCAGTATTTT.

V is TRBV19 and J is TRBJ1-2, with unresolved D. Trimming cost V 4 bases and J 0 bases, with 33 bases left between them. Germline-derived CDR1 and CDR2 are LNHDA and SQIVND (reference sequence). The CDR3 totals 22 residues. CDR3 residues: CASSTIGRQPRPQMGSNYGYTF. CDR3 DNA sequence: TGTGCCAGTAGTACCATCGGGAGACAACCAAGGCCTCAAATGGGCTCTAACTATGGCTACACCTTC.

This rearrangement joins TRBV18 to TRBJ1-3; D is possibly TRBD1 (6 bases). This CDR3 comprises 15 residues. The V gene's germline CDR1 is KGHSH and CDR2 LQKENI. With 6 bases removed from V and 2 bases from J, the gap between germline ends came to 14 bases. Here the CDR3 reads CASSPWTETGNTIYF. DNA for the CDR3: TGTGCCAGCTCGCCCTGGACAGAGACTGGAAACACCATATATTTT. Full variable domain (remainder filled in from reference TRBV18 and TRBJ1-3): NAGVMQNPRHLVRRRGQEARLRCSPMKGHSHVYWYRQLPEEGLKFMVYLQKENIIDESGMPKERFSAEFPKEGPSILRIQQVVRGDSAAYFCASSPWTETGNTIYFGEGSWLTVV.